At least ten counts were recorded for the clone carrying this T cell receptor beta chain. The PBMCs studied were ones that came from roughly 9.1 ml fresh peripheral blood. These data originate in a study of T cells in Graves' hyperthyroidism and ophthalmopathy. There were TCR beta CDR3 regions amplified from RNA transcripts. During a first-round RT-PCR of the TCR CDR3, the HTBI primer set was used. TCRdb processed the multiplex PCR reads anew with MiXCR; each CDR3 protein has one entry. The table includes some 510,000 distinct CDR3 sequences, about a fifth detected once. The CDR3 totals 15 residues. Trimming cost V 0 bases and J 1 base, with 10 bases left between them. Germline loops: CDR1 SGHRS, CDR2 YFSETQ.

The clonotype originates from a man aged 18 to 30 with Graves' hyperthyroidism. Sample: blood. The chain has TRBV5-1 and TRBJ1-1, with no clear D. The CDR3 protein is CASSLAVGGNTEAFF. The CDR3 nucleotides read TGCGCCAGCAGCTTGGCCGTCGGAGGGAACACTGAAGCTTTCTTT.